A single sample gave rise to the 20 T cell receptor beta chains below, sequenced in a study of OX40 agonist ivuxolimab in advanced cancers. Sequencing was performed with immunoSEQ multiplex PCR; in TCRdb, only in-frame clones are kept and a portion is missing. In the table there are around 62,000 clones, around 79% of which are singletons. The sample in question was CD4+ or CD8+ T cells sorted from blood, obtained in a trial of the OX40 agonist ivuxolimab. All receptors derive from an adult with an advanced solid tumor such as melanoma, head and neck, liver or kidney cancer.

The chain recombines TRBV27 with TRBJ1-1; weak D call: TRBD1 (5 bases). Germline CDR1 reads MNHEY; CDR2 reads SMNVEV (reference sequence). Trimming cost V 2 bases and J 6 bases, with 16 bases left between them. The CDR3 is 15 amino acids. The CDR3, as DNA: TGTGCCAGCAGTTTAGGGGCGGGATTGGGGGCTGAAGCTTTCTTT. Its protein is CASSLGAGLGAEAFF.

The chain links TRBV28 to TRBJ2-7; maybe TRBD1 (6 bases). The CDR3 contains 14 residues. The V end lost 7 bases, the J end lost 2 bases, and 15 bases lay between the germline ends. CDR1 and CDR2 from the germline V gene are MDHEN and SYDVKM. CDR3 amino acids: CASTPDRDPYEQYF. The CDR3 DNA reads TGTGCCAGCACCCCGGACAGAGACCCCTACGAGCAGTACTTC.

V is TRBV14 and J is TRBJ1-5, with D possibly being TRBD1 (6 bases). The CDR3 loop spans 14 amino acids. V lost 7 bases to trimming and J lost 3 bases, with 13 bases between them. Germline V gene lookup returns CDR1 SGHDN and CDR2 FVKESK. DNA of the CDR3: TGTGCCAGCAAGACCGGGACAAACAATCAGCCCCAGCATTTT. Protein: CASKTGTNNQPQHF.

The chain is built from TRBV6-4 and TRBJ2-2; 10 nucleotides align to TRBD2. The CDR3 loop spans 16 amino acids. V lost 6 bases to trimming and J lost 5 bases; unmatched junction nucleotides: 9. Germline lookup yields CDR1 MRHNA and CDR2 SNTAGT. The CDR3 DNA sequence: TGTGCCAGCAGCAATAGCGGGGGGTCCTGGACCGGGGAGCTGTTTTTT. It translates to CASSNSGGSWTGELFF.

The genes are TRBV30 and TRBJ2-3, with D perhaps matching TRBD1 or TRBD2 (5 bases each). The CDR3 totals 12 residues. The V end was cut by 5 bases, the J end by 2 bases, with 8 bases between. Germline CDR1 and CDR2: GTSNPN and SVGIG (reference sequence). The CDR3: CAWGTDTDTQYF. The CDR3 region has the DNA TGTGCCTGGGGGACGGACACAGATACGCAGTATTTT.

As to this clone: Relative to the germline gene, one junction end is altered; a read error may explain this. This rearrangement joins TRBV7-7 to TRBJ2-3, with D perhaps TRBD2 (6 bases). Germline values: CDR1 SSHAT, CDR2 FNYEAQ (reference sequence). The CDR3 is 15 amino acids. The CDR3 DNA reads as TGTGCTAGCAGCTTAGTGGGGGGAAAAACAGATACGCAGTATTTT. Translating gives CASSLVGGKTDTQYF. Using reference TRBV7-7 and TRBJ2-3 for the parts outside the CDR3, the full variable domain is GAGVSQSPRYKVTKRGQDVTLRCDPISSHATLYWYQQALGQGPEFLTYFNYEAQPDKSGLPSDRFSAERPEGSISTLTIQRTEQRDSAMYRCASSLVGGKTDTQYFGPGTRLTVL.

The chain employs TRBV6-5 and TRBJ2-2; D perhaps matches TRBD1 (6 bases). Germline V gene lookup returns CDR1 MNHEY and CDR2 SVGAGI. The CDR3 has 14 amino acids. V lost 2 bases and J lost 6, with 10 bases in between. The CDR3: CASSYGTLAGELFF. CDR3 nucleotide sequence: TGTGCCAGCAGTTACGGGACACTAGCCGGGGAGCTGTTTTTT.

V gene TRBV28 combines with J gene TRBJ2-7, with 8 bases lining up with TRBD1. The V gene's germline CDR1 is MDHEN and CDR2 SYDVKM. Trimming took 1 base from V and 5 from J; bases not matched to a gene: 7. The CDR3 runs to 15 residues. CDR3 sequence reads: CASSLYNQGAHEQYF. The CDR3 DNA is TGTGCCAGCAGTTTATATAACCAGGGGGCCCACGAGCAGTACTTC.

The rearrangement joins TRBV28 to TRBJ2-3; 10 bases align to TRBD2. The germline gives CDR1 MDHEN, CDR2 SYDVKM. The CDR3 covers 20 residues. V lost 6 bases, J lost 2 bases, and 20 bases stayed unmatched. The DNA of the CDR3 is TGTGCCAGCAGGCGACCGGGACTAGCGTCTTTCGAAGGATTCACAGATACGCAGTATTTT. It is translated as CASRRPGLASFEGFTDTQYF.

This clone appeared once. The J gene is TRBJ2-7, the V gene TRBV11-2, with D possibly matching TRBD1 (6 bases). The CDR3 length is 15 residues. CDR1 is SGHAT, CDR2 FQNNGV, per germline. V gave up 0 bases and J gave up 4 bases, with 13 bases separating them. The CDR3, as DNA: TGTGCCAGCAGCTTAGAATTGGGACACAAATACGAGCAGTACTTC. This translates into CASSLELGHKYEQYF.

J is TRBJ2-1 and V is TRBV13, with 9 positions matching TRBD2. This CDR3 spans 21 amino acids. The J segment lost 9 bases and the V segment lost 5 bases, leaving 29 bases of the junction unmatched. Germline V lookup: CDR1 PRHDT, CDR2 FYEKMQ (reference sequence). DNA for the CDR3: TGTGCCAGCAGCGGGCGGGACAGCCCTCTGGGGCTAGCGGGAACCTCTGGTGAGCAGTTCTTC. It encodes CASSGRDSPLGLAGTSGEQFF.

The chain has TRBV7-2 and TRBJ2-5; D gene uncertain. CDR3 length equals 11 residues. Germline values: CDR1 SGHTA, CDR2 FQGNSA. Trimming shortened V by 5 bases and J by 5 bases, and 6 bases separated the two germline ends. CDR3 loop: CASSPSETQYF. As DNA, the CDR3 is TGTGCCAGCAGCCCCTCGGAGACCCAGTACTTC. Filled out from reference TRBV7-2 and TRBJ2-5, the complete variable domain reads GAGVSQSPSNKVTEKGKDVELRCDPISGHTALYWYRQSLGQGLEFLIYFQGNSAPDKSGLPSDRFSAERTGGSVSTLTIQRTQQEDSAVYLCASSPSETQYFGPGTRLLVL.

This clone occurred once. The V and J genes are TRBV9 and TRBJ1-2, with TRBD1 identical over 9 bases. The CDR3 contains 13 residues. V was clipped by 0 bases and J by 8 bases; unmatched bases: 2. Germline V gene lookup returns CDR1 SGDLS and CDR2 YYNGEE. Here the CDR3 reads CASSVGQGGGYTF. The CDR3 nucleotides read TGTGCCAGCAGCGTAGGACAGGGGGGCGGCTACACCTTC.

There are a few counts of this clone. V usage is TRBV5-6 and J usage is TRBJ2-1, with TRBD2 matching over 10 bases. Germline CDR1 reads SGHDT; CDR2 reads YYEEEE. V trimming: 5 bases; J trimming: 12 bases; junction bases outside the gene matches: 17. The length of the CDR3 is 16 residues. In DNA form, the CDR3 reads TGTGCCAGCAGTTCTGGTTGGGCAGCGGGGGGGCGAGGGCAGTTCTTC. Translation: CASSSGWAAGGRGQFF.

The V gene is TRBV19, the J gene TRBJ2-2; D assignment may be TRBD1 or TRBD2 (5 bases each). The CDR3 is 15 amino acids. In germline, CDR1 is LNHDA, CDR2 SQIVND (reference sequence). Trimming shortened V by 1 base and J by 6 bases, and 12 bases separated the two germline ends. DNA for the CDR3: TGTGCCAGTAGTATAGCGGGGCCGGACGCCGGGGAGCTGTTTTTT. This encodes CASSIAGPDAGELFF. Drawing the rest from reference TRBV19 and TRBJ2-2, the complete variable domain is DGGITQSPKYLFRKEGQNVTLSCEQNLNHDAMYWYRQDPGQGLRLIYYSQIVNDFQKGDIAEGYSVSREKKESFPLTVTSAQKNPTAFYLCASSIAGPDAGELFFGEGSRLTVL.

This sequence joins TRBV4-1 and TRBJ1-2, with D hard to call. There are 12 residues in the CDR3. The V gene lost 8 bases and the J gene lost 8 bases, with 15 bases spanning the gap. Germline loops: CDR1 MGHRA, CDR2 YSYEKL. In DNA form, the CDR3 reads TGCGCCAGCGGGCCGGTAGGCGGCGGCTACACCTTC. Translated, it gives CASGPVGGGYTF.

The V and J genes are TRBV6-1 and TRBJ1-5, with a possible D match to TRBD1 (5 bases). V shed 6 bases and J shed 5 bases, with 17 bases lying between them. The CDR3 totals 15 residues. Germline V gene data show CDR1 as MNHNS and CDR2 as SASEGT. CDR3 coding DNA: TGTGCCAGCAGCTACAGGAGACACGGGGATCAGCCCCAGCATTTT. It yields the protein CASSYRRHGDQPQHF.

This chain's CDR3 is CASSDGGSGRGTGELFF. The CDR3 DNA reads TGTGCCAGCAGCGACGGAGGGAGCGGGAGAGGCACCGGGGAGCTGTTTTTT. The rearrangement uses TRBV9 and TRBJ2-2, with 8 positions matching TRBD2. Germline CDR1 is SGDLS and CDR2 is YYNGEE. The V segment lost 3 bases and the J segment 4 bases; nucleotides outside the gene matches: 11. The CDR3 covers 17 residues.

The CDR3 sequence: CAWQWGTGGRYEQYF. DNA of the CDR3: TGTGCCTGGCAATGGGGGACAGGGGGTCGGTACGAGCAGTACTTC. The chain employs TRBV30 and TRBJ2-7, with 11 nucleotides matching TRBD1. Germline V CDR1 and CDR2: GTSNPN, SVGIG (reference sequence). This CDR3 is built from 15 residues. Trimming removed 5 bases from V and 4 bases from J; junction bases left unmatched: 10.

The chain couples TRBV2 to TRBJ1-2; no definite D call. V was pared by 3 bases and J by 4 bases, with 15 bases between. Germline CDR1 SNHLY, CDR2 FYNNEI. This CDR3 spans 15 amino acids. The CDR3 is CASSDFEAPRYGYTF. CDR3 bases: TGTGCCAGCAGTGATTTCGAAGCCCCGCGCTATGGCTACACCTTC.